Listed below are T cell receptor beta chains from one sample, sequenced in a study of T-cell memory formation after mild COVID-19. TCRdb re-called the 5' RACE reads with MiXCR, one entry per CDR3 protein. Among 35,000 to 45,000 distinct CDR3 sequences listed, approximately 6.8% were seen once. Specimen: PBMCs or a T cell subset sorted from them (not recorded which). These receptors all come from a man younger than 30 who had mild COVID-19 (a few samples of this study predate the infection). Cell type and time point are not known. Both conserved end residues are part of each CDR3. A D gene is named only where the DNA matches it firmly. Not all rows give a size; the values are once, few, many and, for expanded clones, a class.

clone_size j_call v_call d_call cdr3_nt cdr3_aa
few TRBJ1-5 TRBV5-1 TRBD1 TGCGCCAGCAGTGCGAATTCAGGGGGCGATCAGCCCCAGCATTTT CASSANSGGDQPQHF
. TRBJ1-4 TRBV7-2 TRBD1 TGTGCCAGCAGCCCCCGACAGGGAGTCGAAAAACTGTTTTTT CASSPRQGVEKLFF
few TRBJ1-1 TRBV28 TRBD1 TGTGCCAGCAGTTTTTTTGGGGTACAGGGGGGGAACACTGAAGCTTTCTTT CASSFFGVQGGNTEAFF
few TRBJ1-5 TRBV12-3/TRBV12-4 . TGTGCCAGCAGCAGAGAGGGGGATCAGCCCCAGCATTTT CASSREGDQPQHF
. TRBJ1-2 TRBV10-3 . TGTGCCATCAGTGCGGAGGGGGAAGGCTACACCTTC CAISAEGEGYTF
few TRBJ1-3 TRBV20-1 . TGCAGTGCCACCACGGCCATATATTTT CSATTAIYF
. TRBJ1-5 TRBV5-6 . TGTGCCAGCAGCCGGGGGGGGAACAGCCCCAATCAGCCCCAGCATTTT CASSRGGNSPNQPQHF
few TRBJ2-3 TRBV5-1 TRBD2 TGCGCCAGCAGCTTCCGAGCGGGGGCCGAAGCGGATACGCAGTATTTT CASSFRAGAEADTQYF
few TRBJ1-6 TRBV2 TRBD1 TGTGCCAGCAGGAAGGACAGGAGCTCCTATAATTCACCCCTCCACTTT CASRKDRSSYNSPLHF
. TRBJ2-1 TRBV7-2 TRBD2 TGTGCCAGCAGCTTAGCGAGGGCGGGCGGGGGTGAGCAGTTCTTC CASSLARAGGGEQFF
few TRBJ2-5 TRBV7-7 . TGTGCCAGCAGCTTAGGGCTCAGCGAAGAGACCCAGTACTTC CASSLGLSEETQYF
many TRBJ2-7 TRBV7-9 . TGTGCCAGCAGCCGTCCGAGGGAATACGAGCAGTACTTC CASSRPREYEQYF
few TRBJ1-2 TRBV20-1 . TGCAGTGCCAGGGCCCTTCCATGGGGCTACACCTTC CSARALPWGYTF
. TRBJ2-7 TRBV7-2 TRBD1 TGTGCCAGCAGCGTGGACAGGGCTTACGAGCAGTACTTC CASSVDRAYEQYF
. TRBJ2-2 TRBV7-9 TRBD2 TGTGCCAGCAGCTACGGGACTAGCAACACCGGGGAGCTGTTTTTT CASSYGTSNTGELFF
many TRBJ2-1 TRBV5-1 . TGCGCCAGCAGCTCCACCGTGGGGGGATACAATGAGCAGTTCTTC CASSSTVGGYNEQFF
few TRBJ1-1 TRBV5-1 . TGCGCCAGCAGCTTGGGGCTCCCAGGTTCTGAAGCTTTCTTT CASSLGLPGSEAFF
. TRBJ2-1 TRBV5-7 TRBD2 TGTGCCAGCACTATAGAGCGGGGGATGATAGATGAGCAGTTCTTC CASTIERGMIDEQFF
few TRBJ1-1 TRBV19 TRBD1 TGTGCCAGTAGTCCAACCCGGACAGGCGGGAACACTGAAGCTTTCTTT CASSPTRTGGNTEAFF
many TRBJ2-3 TRBV20-1 TRBD2 TGCAGTGCCCCCTCCTCTCTAGCGGGAGATACGCAGTATTTT CSAPSSLAGDTQYF
. TRBJ2-3 TRBV6-2/TRBV6-3 TRBD2 TGTGCCAGCAGAGGACTAGCGGGGGGGCAGTATTTT CASRGLAGGQYF
few TRBJ1-1 TRBV12-3/TRBV12-4 . TGTGCCAGCAGATCGAACACTGAAGCTTTCTTT CASRSNTEAFF
many TRBJ2-1 TRBV6-2/TRBV6-3 . TGTGCCAGCAGTTTTAGCGTGGAGCAGTTCTTC CASSFSVEQFF
. TRBJ2-5 TRBV5-1 . TGCGCCAGCTGCCGAGGGGCCGTCCCAGTCCAAGAGACCCAGTACTTC CASCRGAVPVQETQYF
few TRBJ2-1 TRBV12-3/TRBV12-4 TRBD2 TGTGCCAGCAGTTTAGCGATTAGCGGGGGGAGCTCCTACAATGAGCAGTTCTTC CASSLAISGGSSYNEQFF
many TRBJ2-7 TRBV20-1 TRBD1 TGCAGTGCTAAGAGCCCGGGACAGGGAGCTTTGCAGTACTTC CSAKSPGQGALQYF
. TRBJ2-5 TRBV12-3/TRBV12-4 . TGTGCCAGCAGTTTAGGGTTGGTGGGGCGGACCCAGTACTTC CASSLGLVGRTQYF
. TRBJ2-1 TRBV5-1 TRBD1 TGCGCCAGCAGCCATCCAGGGGGCAATGAGCAGTTCTTC CASSHPGGNEQFF
many TRBJ2-1 TRBV6-2/TRBV6-3 TRBD2 TGTGCCAGCAGTTACATGAGCGGGGAGGGGCAGTTCTTC CASSYMSGEGQFF
few TRBJ2-2 TRBV12-3/TRBV12-4 . TGTGCCAGCAGTTCCGCAGGAACTAGGCTGTTTTTT CASSSAGTRLFF
. TRBJ1-2 TRBV12-3/TRBV12-4 . TGTGCCAGCAGTTTACGCCGAGCAATCGGTCTTGGCTACACCTTC CASSLRRAIGLGYTF
few TRBJ2-7 TRBV7-2 . TGTGCCAGCAGCCCGGGCTACGAGCAGTACTTC CASSPGYEQYF
few TRBJ1-1 TRBV7-2 TRBD1 TGTGCCAGCAGCTCACACCGGGACAGCACTGAAGCTTTCTTT CASSSHRDSTEAFF
. TRBJ2-2 TRBV24-1 . TGTGCCACCAGTCGGTACGGGAACACCGGGGAGCTGTTTTTT CATSRYGNTGELFF
few TRBJ2-7 TRBV30 . TGTGCCTGTCACCGGGACGGATCCTACGAGCAGTACTTC CACHRDGSYEQYF
many TRBJ1-6 TRBV18 TRBD1 TGTGCCAGCTCACCGGTCCAGGGGGATAATCCCCTCCACTTT CASSPVQGDNPLHF
many TRBJ2-1 TRBV11-2 . TGTGCCAGCAGCCGCGGCGTAGACAATGAGCAGTTCTTC CASSRGVDNEQFF
. TRBJ2-5 TRBV27 TRBD2 TGTGCCAGCAGTTTATTCGCCCGGGGGGGGAAACAAGAGACCCAGTACTTC CASSLFARGGKQETQYF
. TRBJ2-2 TRBV6-5 . TGTGCCAGCAGTTCCCTCTATGCGGACCACGGGGAGCTGTTTTTT CASSSLYADHGELFF
many TRBJ1-5 TRBV12-3/TRBV12-4 . TGTGCCAGCAGTTCTATAGAGGTATCAGGGGATTATATTCAGCCCCAGCATTTT CASSSIEVSGDYIQPQHF